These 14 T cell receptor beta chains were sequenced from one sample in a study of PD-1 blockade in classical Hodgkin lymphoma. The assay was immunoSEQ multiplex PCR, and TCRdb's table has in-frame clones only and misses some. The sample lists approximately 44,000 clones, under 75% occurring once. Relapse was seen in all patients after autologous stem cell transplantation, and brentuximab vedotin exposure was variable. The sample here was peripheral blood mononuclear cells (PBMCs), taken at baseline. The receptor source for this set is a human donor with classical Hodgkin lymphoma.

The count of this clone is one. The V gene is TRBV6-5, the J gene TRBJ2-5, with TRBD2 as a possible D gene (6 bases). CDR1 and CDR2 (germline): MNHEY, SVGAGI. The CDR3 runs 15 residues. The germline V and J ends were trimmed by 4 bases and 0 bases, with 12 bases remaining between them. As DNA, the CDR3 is TGTGCCAGCAGTTCCTTACGACTAGACCAAGAGACCCAGTACTTC. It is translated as CASSSLRLDQETQYF.

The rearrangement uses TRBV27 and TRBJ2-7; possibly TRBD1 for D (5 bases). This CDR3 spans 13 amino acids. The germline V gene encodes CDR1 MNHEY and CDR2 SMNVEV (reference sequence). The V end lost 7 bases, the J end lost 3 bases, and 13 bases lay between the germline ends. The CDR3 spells CASTGTGYYEQYF. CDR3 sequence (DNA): TGTGCCAGCACCGGAACAGGTTACTACGAGCAGTACTTC.

The CDR3 nucleotides read TGTGCCAGCAGGCCTTCCGGGGGACAGGGGTATGGCTACACCTTC. It codes for CASRPSGGQGYGYTF. V usage is TRBV6-5 and J usage is TRBJ1-2; TRBD1 matches at 10 bases. The CDR3 has 15 amino acids. Germline CDR1 and CDR2: MNHEY and SVGAGI. The V and J ends lost 6 bases and 5 bases, in that order; junction bases with no gene match: 9.

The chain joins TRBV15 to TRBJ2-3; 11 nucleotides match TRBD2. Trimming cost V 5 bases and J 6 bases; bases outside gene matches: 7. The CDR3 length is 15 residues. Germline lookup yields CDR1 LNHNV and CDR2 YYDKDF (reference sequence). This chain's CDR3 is CATSLSGGGGDTQYF. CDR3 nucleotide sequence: TGTGCCACCAGCCTTAGCGGGGGGGGAGGGGATACGCAGTATTTT.

CDR3 protein: CASHPGGYEQYF. The CDR3 DNA follows: TGTGCCTCCCATCCGGGGGGCTACGAGCAGTACTTC. The chain carries TRBV30 and TRBJ2-7, with 7 bases fitting TRBD2. CDR1 is GTSNPN, CDR2 SVGIG, per germline (reference sequence). CDR3 length equals 12 residues. Trimming removed 7 bases from V and 3 bases from J; junction bases left unmatched: 6.

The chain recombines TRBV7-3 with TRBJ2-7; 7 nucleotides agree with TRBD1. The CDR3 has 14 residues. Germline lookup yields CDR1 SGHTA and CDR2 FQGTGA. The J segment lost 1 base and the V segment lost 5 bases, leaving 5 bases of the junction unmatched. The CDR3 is CASSQPGQSYEQYF. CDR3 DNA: TGTGCCAGCAGCCAACCGGGACAGTCCTACGAGCAGTACTTC.

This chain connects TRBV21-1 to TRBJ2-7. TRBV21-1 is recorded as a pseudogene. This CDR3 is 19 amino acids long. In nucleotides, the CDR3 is TGTGCCAGCAGCAAAGGGATGGGGGAATACCCCTTGGCTGGCCACGAGCAGTACTTC. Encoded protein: CASSKGMGEYPLAGHEQYF.

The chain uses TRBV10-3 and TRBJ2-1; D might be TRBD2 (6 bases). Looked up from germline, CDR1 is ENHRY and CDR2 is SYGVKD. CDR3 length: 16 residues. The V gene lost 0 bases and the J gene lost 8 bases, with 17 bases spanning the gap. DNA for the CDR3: TGTGCCATCAGTGAGTCTTGGGGGGTCCGTACAGATGAGCAGTTCTTC. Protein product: CAISESWGVRTDEQFF.

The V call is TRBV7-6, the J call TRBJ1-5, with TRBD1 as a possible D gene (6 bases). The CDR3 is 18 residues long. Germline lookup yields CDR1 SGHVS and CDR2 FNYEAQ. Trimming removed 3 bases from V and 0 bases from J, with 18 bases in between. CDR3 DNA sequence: TGTGCCAGCAGCTTCCAGCCAGCCACGACAGGTAGCAATCAGCCCCAGCATTTT. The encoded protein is CASSFQPATTGSNQPQHF.

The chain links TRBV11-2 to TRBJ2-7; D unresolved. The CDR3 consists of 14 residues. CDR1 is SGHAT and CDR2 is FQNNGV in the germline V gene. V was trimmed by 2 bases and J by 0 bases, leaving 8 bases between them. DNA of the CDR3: TGTGCCAGCAGCTTAACGCAGATCTCCTACGAGCAGTACTTC. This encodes CASSLTQISYEQYF.

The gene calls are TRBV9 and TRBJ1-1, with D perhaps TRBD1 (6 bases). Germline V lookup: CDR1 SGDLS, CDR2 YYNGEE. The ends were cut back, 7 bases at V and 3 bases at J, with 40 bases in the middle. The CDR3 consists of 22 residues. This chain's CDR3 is CASGAPLREKSGGARTDTEAFF. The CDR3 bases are TGTGCCAGCGGCGCTCCGCTAAGAGAGAAGTCGGGGGGCGCCCGCACGGACACTGAAGCTTTCTTT.

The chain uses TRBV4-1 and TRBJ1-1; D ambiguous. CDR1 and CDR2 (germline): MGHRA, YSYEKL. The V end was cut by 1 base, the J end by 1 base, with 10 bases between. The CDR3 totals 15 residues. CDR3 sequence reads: CASSQVGVGNTEAFF. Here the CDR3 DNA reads TGCGCCAGCAGCCAAGTCGGGGTAGGGAACACTGAAGCTTTCTTT.

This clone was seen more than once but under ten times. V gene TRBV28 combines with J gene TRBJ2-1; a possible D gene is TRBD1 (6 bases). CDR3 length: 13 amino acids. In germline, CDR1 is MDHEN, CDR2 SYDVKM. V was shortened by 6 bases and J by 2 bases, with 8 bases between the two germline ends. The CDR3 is CASSRDTYNEQFF. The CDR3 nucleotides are TGTGCCAGCAGCCGGGACACCTACAATGAGCAGTTCTTC.

The CDR3 spells CASSLVWGLSYNEQFF. As DNA, the CDR3 is TGTGCCAGCAGCTTAGTCTGGGGGCTCTCCTACAATGAGCAGTTCTTC. This sequence joins TRBV7-9 and TRBJ2-1; weak D call: TRBD1 (6 bases). V dropped 1 base and J dropped 0 bases, with 10 bases sitting between them. Germline CDR1 SEHNR, CDR2 FQNEAQ (reference sequence). This CDR3 contains 16 residues. The variable domain in full, completed from reference TRBV7-9 and TRBJ2-1, reads DTGVSQNPRHKITKRGQNVTFRCDPISEHNRLYWYRQTLGQGPEFLTYFQNEAQLEKSRLLSDRFSAERPKGSFSTLEIQRTEQGDSAMYLCASSLVWGLSYNEQFFGPGTRLTVL.